This T cell receptor beta chain was captured by sequencing in a study of patients and donors after allogeneic stem cell transplantation (dated by TCRdb to about 2020). The CDR3 has 16 amino acids, counting the end cysteine and phenylalanine. Only the CDR3 portion is preserved as DNA: 48 bases, with reading frame beginning at the first base. The germline V gene (reference sequence) supplies CDR1 SEHNR and CDR2 FQNEAQ. Trimming accounts for 4 bases at V and 7 bases at J, while the number of junction bases matched to no gene is 13. The library was built by means of RT-PCR. The reads were generated on a NextSeq 550. TCRdb passed the public sequencing reads through fastp at Q25 and MiXCR, retaining productive beta sequences. Identical CDR3 proteins give one entry, which carries the most common genes and DNA. The sample table contains about 88,000 distinct CDR3 sequences; only one count was recorded for roughly 48% of them. Clones ranked in the top ten supply about 58% of the sample.

Details on this clonotype: Its antigen remains unidentified. No much larger clone is present one base from it, and per-base qualities are unavailable.

The rearranged chain carries TRBV7-9 and TRBJ1-3; TRBD1 aligns with 7 central bases. This TCR was recovered from a human donor who was either an allogeneic HSCT recipient or a stem cell or donor lymphocyte infusion donor (not recorded which). It is not recorded whose cells these are; they may come from a transplant donor. Sequencing used blood, either unsorted or a sorted T cell fraction (not recorded which). The sequence in DNA is TGTGCCAGCAGCTCGCAGACAGGGATGAGGCGGAACACCATATATTTT. It encodes CASSSQTGMRRNTIYF.